This TCR beta chain was observed in a study of blood T cell repertoires in COVID-19. Sequencing was performed with immunoSEQ multiplex PCR; in TCRdb, only in-frame clones are kept and a portion is missing. This sample has around 91,000 clones, with approximately 86% found just once. The CDR3 is 13 amino acids. CDR1 is SNHLY, CDR2 FYNNEI, per germline. Trimming pared 2 bases from V and 3 bases from J, leaving 8 bases between. The clonotype originates from a human donor in a cohort sampled during active COVID-19. This rearrangement joins TRBV2 to TRBJ2-7; tentative D call: TRBD2 (6 bases). The specimen was peripheral blood. The CDR3 region is CASSERGYYEQYF. CDR3 coding DNA: TGTGCCAGCAGTGAACGGGGGTACTACGAGCAGTACTTC. The whole variable domain, remainder taken from reference TRBV2 and TRBJ2-7, is EPEVTQTPSHQVTQMGQEVILRCVPISNHLYFYWYRQILGQKVEFLVSFYNNEISEKSEIFDDQFSVERPDGSNFTLKIRSTKLEDSAMYFCASSERGYYEQYFGPGTRLTVT.